The rows below give T cell receptor beta chains drawn from one sample of a study of CD8+ T cells in alopecia areata. Generated by immunoSEQ multiplex PCR, the TCRdb table keeps only in-frame clones and is missing some. The table lists 170,000 or so clones, 53% of them singletons. Material: CD8+ T cells sorted from blood, obtained at week 24, from a patient treated with tofacitinib. Receptors originate from a human donor with alopecia areata. CDR3s include the opening cysteine and the closing phenylalanine or tryptophan. D genes are given only for firm matches. Clone size is stated in some rows and not others, as once, few, many or a class when expanded.

D gene	clone size	V gene	J gene	CDR3 DNA	CDR3 protein
-	few	TRBV2	TRBJ2-1	TGTGCCAGCAGCCCCCAACCCGGCGATGAGCAGTTCTTC	CASSPQPGDEQFF
-	-	TRBV13	TRBJ2-3	TGTGCCAGCAGCTCCCCTGAGGGGCTGGTCACAGATACGCAGTATTTT	CASSSPEGLVTDTQYF
TRBD2	-	TRBV4-3	TRBJ2-7	TGCGCCAGCAGCCCCGGACTAGGCCCCTACGAGCAGTACTTC	CASSPGLGPYEQYF
TRBD1	-	TRBV2	TRBJ1-1	TGTGCCAGCAGCGAGACGGACAGGAGCACTGAAGCTTTCTTT	CASSETDRSTEAFF
-	few	TRBV2	TRBJ2-1	TGTGCCAGCATGGATGGGGATGAGCAGTTCTTC	CASMDGDEQFF
TRBD1	-	TRBV7-8	TRBJ1-1	TGTGCCAGCAGCCGCGGACAGGGATTGAACACTGAAGCTTTCTTT	CASSRGQGLNTEAFF
-	few	TRBV7-8	TRBJ1-4	TGTGCCAGCAGCCCTGACGAGGGTCGAGAGCAAAAACTGTTTTTT	CASSPDEGREQKLFF
TRBD1	-	TRBV4-1	TRBJ1-1	TGCGCCAGCAGCCAACCGACAGGGTCCGCTGAAGCTTTCTTT	CASSQPTGSAEAFF
-	-	TRBV30	TRBJ1-2	TGTGCCTGGAGTAGCGGTGGGGCTGGGGATGGCTACACCTTC	CAWSSGGAGDGYTF
-	-	TRBV12-5	TRBJ2-1	TGTGCTAGTGCAGTCTATGAGCAGTTCTTC	CASAVYEQFF
-	-	TRBV30	TRBJ1-1	TGTGCCTGGAGTGGACAGGCCTACACTGAAGCTTTCTTT	CAWSGQAYTEAFF
-	-	TRBV4-1	TRBJ2-1	TGCGCCAGCAGCCAAGAAGCCAGCAGCAATGAGCAGTTCTTC	CASSQEASSNEQFF
-	-	TRBV4-1	TRBJ1-2	TGCGCCAGCAGCCAAGATCGTGGGGACGGCAATAACTATGGCTACACCTTC	CASSQDRGDGNNYGYTF
-	-	TRBV4-3	TRBJ2-7	TGCGCCAGCAGCCAAGATTTCGCGGGCACCTACGAGCAGTACTTC	CASSQDFAGTYEQYF
-	-	TRBV13	TRBJ1-1	TGTGCCAGCAGCGGACCCCTGGGAACGGCGAACACTGAAGCTTTCTTT	CASSGPLGTANTEAFF
-	-	TRBV4-3	TRBJ2-7	TGCGCCAGCAGCCAAGATTACTCCAGTGTCAGAGTTTACGAGCAGTACTTC	CASSQDYSSVRVYEQYF
-	many	TRBV5-6	TRBJ2-4	TGTGCCAGCAGCCTAGCCGGGCAGAACATTCAGTACTTC	CASSLAGQNIQYF
TRBD1	-	TRBV14	TRBJ1-2	TGTGCCAGCAGCCAAGCCCGGACAGGGGACAACTATGGCTACACCTTC	CASSQARTGDNYGYTF
TRBD1	-	TRBV4-1	TRBJ2-7	TGCGCCAGCAGCCCAGGGACAGGAACCTACGAGCAGTACTTC	CASSPGTGTYEQYF
-	-	TRBV30	TRBJ1-1	TGTGCCTGGAGTACAGGGTGGGACACTGAAGCTTTCTTT	CAWSTGWDTEAFF
TRBD1	few	TRBV9	TRBJ2-2	TGTGCCAGCAGCCCCCGGGACAGGGGGGACACCGGGGAGCTGTTTTTT	CASSPRDRGDTGELFF
TRBD2	few	TRBV28	TRBJ2-3	TGTGCCAGCGGGGGGGCAGATACGCAGTATTTT	CASGGADTQYF
-	-	TRBV29-1	TRBJ2-2	TGCAGCGTTGAGTCGGGGTCGGCCGGGGAGCTGTTTTTT	CSVESGSAGELFF
-	-	TRBV5-6	TRBJ1-4	TGTGCCAGCAGCTTGAGTTATCGGGGGACGGAGGATGAAAAACTGTTTTTT	CASSLSYRGTEDEKLFF
-	-	TRBV19	TRBJ2-3	TGTGCCAGTACCGCGACAGGCACAGATACGCAGTATTTT	CASTATGTDTQYF
-	-	TRBV14	TRBJ2-2	TGTGCCAGCAGCCACTCTGTCGGGGAGCTGTTTTTT	CASSHSVGELFF
-	-	TRBV30	TRBJ2-1	TGTGCCTGGAGTGTAGGCTCAGGGAGCAATGAGCAGTTCTTC	CAWSVGSGSNEQFF
-	few	TRBV29-1	TRBJ2-1	TGCAGCGTTGAATCTACATATCCCTACAATGAGCAGTTCTTC	CSVESTYPYNEQFF
TRBD1	medium-sized	TRBV5-3	TRBJ2-1	TGTGCCAGAAGCTCACGGTGGGACAGGGGACAAAGCGGGCACAATGAGCAGTTCTTC	CARSSRWDRGQSGHNEQFF
TRBD1	-	TRBV5-1	TRBJ2-2	TGCGCCAGCAGCGCCGGACAGGGACTCACCGGGGAGCTGTTTTTT	CASSAGQGLTGELFF
-	-	TRBV7-3	TRBJ1-1	TGTGCCAGCAGCTTAACTCAGGGGACAAACACTGAAGCTTTCTTT	CASSLTQGTNTEAFF
-	once	TRBV29-1	TRBJ1-3	TGCAGCGGATTGGACGGGGACTCTGGAAACACCATATATTTT	CSGLDGDSGNTIYF
TRBD1	-	TRBV30	TRBJ1-2	TGTGCCTGGACCTACCGGGACAGGGATGGCTACACCTTC	CAWTYRDRDGYTF
-	-	TRBV30	TRBJ2-7	TGTGCCTGGAGTGTTCGGGGGCCCGAGCAGTACTTC	CAWSVRGPEQYF
-	-	TRBV4-3	TRBJ1-1	TGCGCCAGCAGCCAAGAGGGTAACGGCGAAGCTTTCTTT	CASSQEGNGEAFF
-	-	TRBV6-5	TRBJ2-7	TGTGCCAGCAGTCCCTCGGGGGTAACCTACGAGCAGTACTTC	CASSPSGVTYEQYF
-	-	TRBV20-1	TRBJ2-1	TGCAGTGCTTCCTACAATGAGCAGTTCTTC	CSASYNEQFF